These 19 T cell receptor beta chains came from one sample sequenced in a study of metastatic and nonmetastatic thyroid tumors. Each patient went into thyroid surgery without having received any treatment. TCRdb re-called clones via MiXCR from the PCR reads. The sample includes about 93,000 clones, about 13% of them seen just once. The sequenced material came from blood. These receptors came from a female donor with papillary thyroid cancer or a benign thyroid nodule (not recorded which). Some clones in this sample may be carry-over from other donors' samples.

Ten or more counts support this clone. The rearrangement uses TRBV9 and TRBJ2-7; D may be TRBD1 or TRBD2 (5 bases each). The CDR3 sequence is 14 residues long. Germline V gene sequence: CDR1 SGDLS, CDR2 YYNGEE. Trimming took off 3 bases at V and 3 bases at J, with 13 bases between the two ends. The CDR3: CASSAPGRSYEQYF. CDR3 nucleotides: TGTGCCAGCAGCGCCCCGGGACGGAGCTACGAGCAGTACTTC. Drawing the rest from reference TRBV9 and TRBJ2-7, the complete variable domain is DSGVTQTPKHLITATGQRVTLRCSPRSGDLSVYWYQQSLDQGLQFLIQYYNGEERAKGNILERFSAQQFPDLHSELNLSSLELGDSALYFCASSAPGRSYEQYFGPGTRLTVT.

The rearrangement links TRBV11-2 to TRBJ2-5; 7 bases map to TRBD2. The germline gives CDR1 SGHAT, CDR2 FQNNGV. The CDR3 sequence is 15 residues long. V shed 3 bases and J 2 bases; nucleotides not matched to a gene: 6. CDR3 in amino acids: CASSLCLADQETQYF. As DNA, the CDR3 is TGTGCCAGCAGCTTGTGTCTAGCGGATCAAGAGACCCAGTACTTC.

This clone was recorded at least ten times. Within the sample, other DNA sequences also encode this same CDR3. The CDR3 spells CASSPDGATNEKLFF. DNA for the CDR3: TGTGCCAGCTCACCGGACGGTGCAACTAATGAAAAACTGTTTTTT. The genes are TRBV18 and TRBJ1-4, with D hard to call. CDR1 is KGHSH, CDR2 LQKENI, per germline. The CDR3 spans 15 residues. Trimming cost V 3 bases and J 0 bases, with 8 bases left between them.

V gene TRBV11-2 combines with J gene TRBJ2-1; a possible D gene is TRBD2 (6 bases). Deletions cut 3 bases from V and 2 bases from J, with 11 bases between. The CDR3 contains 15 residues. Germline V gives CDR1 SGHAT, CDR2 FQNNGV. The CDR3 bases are TGTGCCAGCAGCTTCCCGGAGGGCCCCTACAATGAGCAGTTCTTC. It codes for CASSFPEGPYNEQFF.

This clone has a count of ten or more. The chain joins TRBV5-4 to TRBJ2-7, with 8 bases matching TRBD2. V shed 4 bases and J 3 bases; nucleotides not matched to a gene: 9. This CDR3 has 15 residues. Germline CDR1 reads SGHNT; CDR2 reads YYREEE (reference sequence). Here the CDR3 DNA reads TGTGCCAGCAGCAGCGGGGGCGTTTCACACTACGAGCAGTACTTC. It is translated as CASSSGGVSHYEQYF.

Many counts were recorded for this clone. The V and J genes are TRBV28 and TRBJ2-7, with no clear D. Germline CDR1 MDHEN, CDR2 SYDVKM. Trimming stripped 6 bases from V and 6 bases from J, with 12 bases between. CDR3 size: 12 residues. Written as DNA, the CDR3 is TGTGCCAGCAGCGACAAGTTTGGCGAGCAGTACTTC. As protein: CASSDKFGEQYF.

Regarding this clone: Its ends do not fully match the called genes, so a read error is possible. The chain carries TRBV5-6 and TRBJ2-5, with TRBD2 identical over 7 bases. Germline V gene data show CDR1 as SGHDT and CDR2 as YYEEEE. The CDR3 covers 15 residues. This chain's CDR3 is CASKAGGRGEEAQYF. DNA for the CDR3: TGTGCCAGTAAGGCGGGCGGGAGAGGAGAAGAGGCCCAGTACTTC.

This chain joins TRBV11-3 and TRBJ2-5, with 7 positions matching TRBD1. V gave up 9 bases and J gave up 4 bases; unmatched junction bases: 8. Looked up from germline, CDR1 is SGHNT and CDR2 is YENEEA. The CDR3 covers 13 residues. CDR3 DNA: TGTGCCAGTAGTAGGGACAGTGTAGAGACCCAGTACTTC. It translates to CASSRDSVETQYF.

The CDR3: CASSSTPDRGDGYTF. CDR3 sequence (DNA): TGTGCCAGCAGTTCTACCCCTGACAGGGGGGATGGCTACACCTTC. The chain couples TRBV7-9 to TRBJ1-2, with 9 bases matching TRBD1. CDR1 is SEHNR and CDR2 is FQNEAQ in the germline V gene (reference sequence). Germline trimming cut 6 bases from V and 6 bases from J; bases unmatched to any gene: 11. The CDR3 has 15 residues.

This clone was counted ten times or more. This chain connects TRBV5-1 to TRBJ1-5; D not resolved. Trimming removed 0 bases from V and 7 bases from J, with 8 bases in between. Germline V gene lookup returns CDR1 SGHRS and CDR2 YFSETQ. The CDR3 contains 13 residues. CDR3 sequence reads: CASSLGVKQPQHF. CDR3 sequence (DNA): TGCGCCAGCAGCTTGGGGGTGAAACAGCCCCAGCATTTT.

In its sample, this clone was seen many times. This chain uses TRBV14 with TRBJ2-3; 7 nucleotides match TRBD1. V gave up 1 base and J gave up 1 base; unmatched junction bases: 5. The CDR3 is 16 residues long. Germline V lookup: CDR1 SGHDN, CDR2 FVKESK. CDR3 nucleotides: TGTGCCAGCAGCCAAGCCCCGGGACAGCGCACAGATACGCAGTATTTT. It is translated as CASSQAPGQRTDTQYF.

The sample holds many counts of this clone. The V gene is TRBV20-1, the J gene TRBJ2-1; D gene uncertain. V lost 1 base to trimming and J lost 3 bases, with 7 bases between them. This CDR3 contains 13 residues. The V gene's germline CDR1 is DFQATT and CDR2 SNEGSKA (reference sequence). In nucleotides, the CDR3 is TGCAGTGCTAGAGGACCCGGCTACAATGAGCAGTTCTTC. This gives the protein CSARGPGYNEQFF.

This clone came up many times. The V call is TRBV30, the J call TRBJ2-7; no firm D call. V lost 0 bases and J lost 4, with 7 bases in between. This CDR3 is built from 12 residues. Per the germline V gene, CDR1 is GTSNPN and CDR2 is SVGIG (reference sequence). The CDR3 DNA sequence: TGTGCCTGGAGTGTTGGAGATTACGAGCAGTACTTC. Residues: CAWSVGDYEQYF.

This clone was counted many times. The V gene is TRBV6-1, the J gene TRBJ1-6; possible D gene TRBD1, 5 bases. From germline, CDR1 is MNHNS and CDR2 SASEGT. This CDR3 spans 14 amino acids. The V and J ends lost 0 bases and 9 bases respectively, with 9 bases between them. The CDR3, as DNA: TGTGCCAGCAGTGAAGCGGGGCCGGGTTCACCCCTCCACTTT. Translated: CASSEAGPGSPLHF.

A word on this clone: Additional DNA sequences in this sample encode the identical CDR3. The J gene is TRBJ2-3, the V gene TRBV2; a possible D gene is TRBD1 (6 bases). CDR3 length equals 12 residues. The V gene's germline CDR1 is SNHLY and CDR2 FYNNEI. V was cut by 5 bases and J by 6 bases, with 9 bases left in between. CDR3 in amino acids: CASSFQGDTQYF. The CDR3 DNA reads TGTGCCAGCAGTTTTCAGGGGGATACGCAGTATTTT. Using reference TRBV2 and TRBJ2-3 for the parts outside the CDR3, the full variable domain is EPEVTQTPSHQVTQMGQEVILRCVPISNHLYFYWYRQILGQKVEFLVSFYNNEISEKSEIFDDQFSVERPDGSNFTLKIRSTKLEDSAMYFCASSFQGDTQYFGPGTRLTVL.

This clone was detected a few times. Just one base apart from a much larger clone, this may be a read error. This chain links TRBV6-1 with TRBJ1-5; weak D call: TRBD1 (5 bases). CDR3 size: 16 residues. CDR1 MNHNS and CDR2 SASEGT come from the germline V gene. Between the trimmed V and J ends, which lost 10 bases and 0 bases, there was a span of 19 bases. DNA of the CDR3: TGTGCCATCATAAAGCAGGACATGTATAGCAATCAGCCCCAGCATTTT. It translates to CAIIKQDMYSNQPQHF.

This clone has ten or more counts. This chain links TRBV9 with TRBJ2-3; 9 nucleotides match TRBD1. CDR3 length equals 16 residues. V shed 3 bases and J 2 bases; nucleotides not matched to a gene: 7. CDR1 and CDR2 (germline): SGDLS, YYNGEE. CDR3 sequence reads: CASSADRDRVTDTQYF. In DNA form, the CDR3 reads TGTGCCAGCAGCGCCGACCGGGACAGGGTCACAGATACGCAGTATTTT.

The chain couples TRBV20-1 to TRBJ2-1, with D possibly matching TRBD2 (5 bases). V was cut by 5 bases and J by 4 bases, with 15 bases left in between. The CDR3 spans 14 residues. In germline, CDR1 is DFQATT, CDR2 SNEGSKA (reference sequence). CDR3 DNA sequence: TGCAGTGCTCGCCGGGGTAGCAGTTACAATGAGCAGTTCTTC. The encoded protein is CSARRGSSYNEQFF.

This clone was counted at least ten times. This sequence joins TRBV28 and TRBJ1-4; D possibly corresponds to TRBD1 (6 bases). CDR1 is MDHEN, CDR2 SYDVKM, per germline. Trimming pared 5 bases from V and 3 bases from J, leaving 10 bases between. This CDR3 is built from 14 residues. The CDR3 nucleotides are TGTGCCAGCAGTAAGGGGGGGCCTAATGAAAAACTGTTTTTT. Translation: CASSKGGPNEKLFF.